This T cell receptor beta chain originates from a study of cytomegalovirus exposure and HLA in healthy donors. The CDR3 covers 14 residues. The germline gives CDR1 SGHRS, CDR2 YFSETQ. The V and J ends lost 2 bases and 5 bases respectively, with 13 bases between them. Vbeta (60) and Jbeta (13) primers were used in the PCR. Assay: immunoSEQ multiplex PCR; the TCRdb copy retains only in-frame clones and omits some. This table holds over 150,000 clones, 80% to 85% found once. J is TRBJ2-5 and V is TRBV5-1; D is perhaps TRBD2 (6 bases). The sequencing input was PBMCs. This TCR was sampled from a girl aged 2-10 years in good health and CMV-seropositive. The CDR3 DNA is TGCGCCAGCAGCTTTGGTGGTGGGGGGGAGACCCAGTACTTC. This translates into CASSFGGGGETQYF.